The 5 T cell receptor beta chains in this list originate from one sample, sequenced in a study of T cell responses to AZD1222 COVID-19 vaccine. Profiled with immunoSEQ multiplex PCR; TCRdb holds only in-frame clones, not every one. The table lists 130,000 to 150,000 clones, approximately 90% of them singletons. The sequenced sample was peripheral blood, obtained on day 0 of AZD1222 vaccination. The receptors derive from an adult in good health.

The chain is built from TRBV21-1 and TRBJ2-4; TRBD1 is the table's D call and was not checked against the DNA. TRBV21-1 is marked as a pseudogene. This CDR3 has 17 amino acids. The CDR3 sequence is CASSKESGTGGKNIQYF. CDR3 sequence (DNA): TGTGCCAGCAGCAAAGAATCGGGGACAGGGGGTAAAAACATTCAGTACTTC.

This clone was seen a single time. The V gene is TRBV6-5, the J gene TRBJ1-6; D may be TRBD1 (5 bases). The V end was cut by 6 bases, the J end by 2 bases, with 8 bases between. Germline-derived CDR1 and CDR2 are MNHEY and SVGAGI. The CDR3 contains 14 residues. CDR3 residues: CASSSGPYNSPLHF. In DNA, the CDR3 is TGTGCCAGCAGCTCGGGGCCCTATAATTCACCCCTCCACTTT.

This clone has only one observation. The chain combines TRBV3-1 (or the pseudogene TRBV3-2) with TRBJ2-7, with 9 bases identical to TRBD2. Trimming cost V 5 bases and J 0 bases; bases outside gene matches: 5. The CDR3 runs to 15 residues. The germline V gene encodes CDR1 LGHDT and CDR2 YNNKEL (reference sequence). The CDR3 loop is CASSFGTSTSYEQYF. The CDR3 bases are TGTGCCAGCAGCTTTGGGACTAGCACCTCCTACGAGCAGTACTTC.

The chain has TRBV5-6 and TRBJ2-1; 8 bases line up with TRBD1. The V gene's germline CDR1 is SGHDT and CDR2 YYEEEE. The CDR3 is 16 residues long. V lost 3 bases, J lost 0 bases, and 5 bases stayed unmatched. The CDR3 reads CASSSDRVSSYNEQFF. The CDR3 DNA follows: TGTGCCAGCAGCTCGGACAGGGTGAGCTCCTACAATGAGCAGTTCTTC.

To note about this clone: The same CDR3 can be traced to other DNA sequences in this sample. The CDR3 DNA sequence: TGTGCCAGCAGCCAATCCCGTGGTGGAAACACCATATATTTT. Translation gives CASSQSRGGNTIYF. The J gene is TRBJ1-3, the V gene TRBV14, with unresolved D. The germline V and J ends were trimmed by 2 bases and 3 bases, with 8 bases remaining between them. The CDR3 runs to 14 residues. CDR1 SGHDN and CDR2 FVKESK come from the germline V gene.